This T cell receptor beta chain came from a study of Ad26.COV2.S vaccination and SARS-CoV-2 variants. Study background: By the intramuscular route, Ad26.COV2.S was given once, or twice 56 days apart. Study conclusions and caveats: While placebo recipients had lower spike-specific TCR breadth, vaccine recipients had more.

The treatment: around 19 received Ad26.COV2.S at low or high dose, single or two shots; 5 received placebo; per-sample allocation not given. Day 63 following the first vaccine or placebo injection was when the samples were taken. A word on this clone: What it recognizes is unknown.

This table comes from immunoSEQ multiplex PCR, and its TCRdb copy is limited to in-frame clones, with some not included. The data show a few hundred thousand clones, approximately 88% seen once. Trimming left V 5 bases short and J 2 bases short, with 8 bases between. The CDR3 is made up of 13 amino acids. The sequenced sample was peripheral blood, obtained in a trial of Ad26.COV2.S vaccine versus placebo. The V call is TRBV12-3 or TRBV12-4, the J call TRBJ2-3; D call uncertain. The source of this sequence is a person between 18 and 59 years old who received the Ad26.COV2.S COVID-19 vaccine or a placebo. Written as DNA, the CDR3 is TGTGCCAGCAGTCCGCGGACCACAGATACGCAGTATTTT. Protein sequence: CASSPRTTDTQYF.